These T cell receptor beta chains were read from a single sample in a study of Ad26.COV2.S vaccination and SARS-CoV-2 variants. Produced via immunoSEQ multiplex PCR; TCRdb's table is partial and in-frame only. The data contain about 350,000 clones, around 86% of them singletons. The source material was peripheral blood, sampled in a trial of Ad26.COV2.S vaccine versus placebo. These receptors originate from a person aged 18-65 years who received the Ad26.COV2.S COVID-19 vaccine or a placebo. CDR3s include the opening cysteine and the closing phenylalanine or tryptophan. D genes are given only for firm matches. Some rows have no size entry. The others give once, few or many, or a class for an expanded clone.

J gene	D gene	clone size	V gene	CDR3 DNA	CDR3 protein
TRBJ1-1	.	.	TRBV6-2/TRBV6-3	TGTGCCAGCAGTTACCGGGCGAACACTGAAGCTTTCTTT	CASSYRANTEAFF
TRBJ1-1	.	.	TRBV13	TGTGCCAGCAGCGTAGACAGGAACACTGAAGCTTTCTTT	CASSVDRNTEAFF
TRBJ1-5	.	.	TRBV6-6	TGTGCCAGCAGCCAAGGGGAGGTGGGTCAGCCCCAGCATTTT	CASSQGEVGQPQHF
TRBJ2-7	TRBD1	.	TRBV7-8	TGTGCCAGCAGCTTAACTTTGGGGACAGGGACCGTCTACGAGCAGTACTTC	CASSLTLGTGTVYEQYF
TRBJ2-7	.	few	TRBV12-5	TGTGCTAGTGGCCTCGGGACTTCCGGGTCCCGAGGGGAGCAGTACTTC	CASGLGTSGSRGEQYF
TRBJ1-6	TRBD1	.	TRBV10-3	TGTGCCGTTTCACAGGGGGGGGATAATTCACCCCTCCACTTT	CAVSQGGDNSPLHF
TRBJ1-3	.	.	TRBV25-1	TGTGCCAGCAGTGATACAGGGTCGGGAAACACCATATATTTT	CASSDTGSGNTIYF
TRBJ2-1	TRBD2	.	TRBV4-3	TGCGCCAGCAGCCTGAATGGACTAGCGGGGGGGATGGGGTACAATGAGCAGTTCTTC	CASSLNGLAGGMGYNEQFF
TRBJ2-2	TRBD2	.	TRBV7-2	TGTGCCAGCTCTCGACTAGCCGTGACCGGGGAGCTGTTTTTT	CASSRLAVTGELFF
TRBJ2-2	.	.	TRBV12-5	TGTGCTAGTTCTAACACCGGGGAGCTGTTTTTT	CASSNTGELFF
TRBJ1-3	.	few	TRBV3-1/TRBV3-2	TGTGCCAGCAGCCAGGGGAACACCATATATTTT	CASSQGNTIYF
TRBJ2-3	TRBD2	.	TRBV2	TGTGCCAGCAGTGACGGGGGGGAAGGCACAGATACGCAGTATTTT	CASSDGGEGTDTQYF
TRBJ2-2	.	.	TRBV19	TGTGCCAGTTCTTCCCCCTCGAGCATAGAAAACACCGGGGAGCTGTTTTTT	CASSSPSSIENTGELFF
TRBJ2-1	.	.	TRBV4-2	TGTGCCAGCAGCCATGAGGGGCGGTTATCACTAGGGTACAATGAGCAGTTCTTC	CASSHEGRLSLGYNEQFF
TRBJ1-4	.	.	TRBV27	TGTGCCAGCAGTTTATCTCGGGAAGAAAAACTGTTTTTT	CASSLSREEKLFF
TRBJ1-1	.	.	TRBV6-5	TGTGCCAGCAGTTACTCTCGCGGGAGGGTGACTGAAGCTTTCTTT	CASSYSRGRVTEAFF
TRBJ1-2	TRBD1	.	TRBV7-9	TGTGCCAGCAGCTTAGTTACAGGGGGCGGCTACACCTTC	CASSLVTGGGYTF
TRBJ2-5	TRBD2	few	TRBV24-1	TGTGCCACCAGTGAACTGACTAGCGGGGGTCAAGAGACCCAGTACTTC	CATSELTSGGQETQYF
TRBJ1-3	.	.	TRBV9	TGTGCCAGCAGCGTAGAGGTGACAAGAGCTGGAAACACCATATATTTT	CASSVEVTRAGNTIYF
TRBJ2-7	TRBD1	.	TRBV30	TGTGCCTGCCCCCGGACAGGGAGCTCCTACGAGCAGTACTTC	CACPRTGSSYEQYF
TRBJ2-3	.	once	TRBV27	TGTGCCAGCAGTCCTTGGGACGAGACAGATACGCAGTATTTT	CASSPWDETDTQYF
TRBJ1-2	.	.	TRBV29-1	TGCAGCGTTGCGCCCCGGGCTCCCTATGGCTACACCTTC	CSVAPRAPYGYTF
TRBJ1-1	.	.	TRBV18	TGTGCCAGCTCACCACCCCTCCGGGGCCGAAACACTGAAGCTTTCTTT	CASSPPLRGRNTEAFF
TRBJ1-4	TRBD1	.	TRBV9	TGTGCCAGCAGCGTAGGAACAGGGGGCGGAGAAAAACTGTTTTTT	CASSVGTGGGEKLFF
TRBJ1-1	.	.	TRBV7-6	TGTGCCAGCAGCGAGGGCCCTAACACTGAAGCTTTCTTT	CASSEGPNTEAFF
TRBJ1-2	TRBD1	.	TRBV16	TGTGCCAGCAGCCTGGGGACAGGGGCCAACTATGGCTACACCTTC	CASSLGTGANYGYTF
TRBJ2-1	.	.	TRBV21-1	TGTGCCAGCCGCTTGTGTACGAGCGGGGGTCATGTAGATGAGCAGTTCTTC	CASRLCTSGGHVDEQFF
TRBJ2-7	.	.	TRBV7-9	TGTGCCAGCAGCCCACGGGCCGGGAGCTCCTACGAGCAGTACTTC	CASSPRAGSSYEQYF